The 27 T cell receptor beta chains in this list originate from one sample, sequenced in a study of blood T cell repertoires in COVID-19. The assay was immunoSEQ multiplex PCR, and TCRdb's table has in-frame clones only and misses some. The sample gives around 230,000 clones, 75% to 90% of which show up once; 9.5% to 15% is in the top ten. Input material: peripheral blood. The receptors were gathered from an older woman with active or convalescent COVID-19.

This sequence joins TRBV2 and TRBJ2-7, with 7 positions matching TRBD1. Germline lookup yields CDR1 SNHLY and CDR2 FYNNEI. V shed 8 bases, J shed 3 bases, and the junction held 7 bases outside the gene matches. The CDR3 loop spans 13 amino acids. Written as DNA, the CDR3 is TGTGCCAGCCGTCCCAGGGGGAGCTACGAGCAGTACTTC. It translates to CASRPRGSYEQYF.

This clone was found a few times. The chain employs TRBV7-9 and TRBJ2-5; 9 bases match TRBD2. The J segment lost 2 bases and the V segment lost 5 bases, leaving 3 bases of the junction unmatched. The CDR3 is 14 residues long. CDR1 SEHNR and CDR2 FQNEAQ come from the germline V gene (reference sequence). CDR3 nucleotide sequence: TGTGCCAGCAGCCCGAGCGGGGGGCAAGAGACCCAGTACTTC. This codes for CASSPSGGQETQYF. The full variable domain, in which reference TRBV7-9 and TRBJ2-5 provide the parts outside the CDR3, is DTGVSQNPRHKITKRGQNVTFRCDPISEHNRLYWYRQTLGQGPEFLTYFQNEAQLEKSRLLSDRFSAERPKGSFSTLEIQRTEQGDSAMYLCASSPSGGQETQYFGPGTRLLVL.

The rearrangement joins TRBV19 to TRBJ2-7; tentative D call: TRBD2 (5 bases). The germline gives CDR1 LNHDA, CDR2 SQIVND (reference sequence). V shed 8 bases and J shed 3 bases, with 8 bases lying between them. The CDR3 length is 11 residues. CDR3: CASGEGYEQYF. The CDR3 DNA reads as TGTGCCAGTGGAGAGGGCTACGAGCAGTACTTC.

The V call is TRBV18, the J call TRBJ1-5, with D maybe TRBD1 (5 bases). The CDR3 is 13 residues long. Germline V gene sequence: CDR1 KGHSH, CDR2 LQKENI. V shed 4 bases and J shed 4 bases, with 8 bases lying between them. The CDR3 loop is CASSLTANQPQHF. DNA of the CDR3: TGTGCCAGCTCACTGACAGCGAATCAGCCCCAGCATTTT.

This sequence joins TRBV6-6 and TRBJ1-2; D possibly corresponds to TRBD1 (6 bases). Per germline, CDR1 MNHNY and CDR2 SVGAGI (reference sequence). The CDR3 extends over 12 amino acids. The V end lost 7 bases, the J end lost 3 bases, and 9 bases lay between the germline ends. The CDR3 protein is CASNRQDYGYTF. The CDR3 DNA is TGTGCCAGCAATCGACAGGACTATGGCTACACCTTC.

CDR3 nucleotides: TGTGCCAGCAGCATTCGGACAGGGGGCTTGGATGGCTACACCTTC. Protein product: CASSIRTGGLDGYTF. V usage is TRBV13 and J usage is TRBJ1-2; 11 bases map to TRBD1. The CDR3 has 15 amino acids. In germline, CDR1 is PRHDT, CDR2 FYEKMQ (reference sequence). The junction had 8 bases not matched to a gene; V was cut back by 5 bases and J by 6 bases.

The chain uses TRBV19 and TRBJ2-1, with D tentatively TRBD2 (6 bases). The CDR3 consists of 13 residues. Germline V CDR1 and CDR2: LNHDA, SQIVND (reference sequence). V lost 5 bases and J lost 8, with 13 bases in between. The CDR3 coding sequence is TGTGCCAGTAGTCTGACTAGTAGGGATGAGCAGTTCTTC. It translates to CASSLTSRDEQFF.

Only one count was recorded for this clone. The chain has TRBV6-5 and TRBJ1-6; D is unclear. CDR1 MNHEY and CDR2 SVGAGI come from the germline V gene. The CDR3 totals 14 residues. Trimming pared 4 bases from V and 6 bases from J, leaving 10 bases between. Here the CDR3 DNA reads TGTGCCAGCAGTTTCGGGGAACGTAATTCACCCCTCCACTTT. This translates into CASSFGERNSPLHF.

The DNA of the CDR3 is TGTGCCAGCAGCGCCGGGGGTCATAAAGTGGGGTTTAGCAATCAGCCCCAGCATTTT. This codes for CASSAGGHKVGFSNQPQHF. V is TRBV9 and J is TRBJ1-5; D perhaps matches TRBD1 (5 bases). This CDR3 spans 19 amino acids. Deletions cut 3 bases from V and 0 bases from J, with 22 bases between. Germline lookup yields CDR1 SGDLS and CDR2 YYNGEE.

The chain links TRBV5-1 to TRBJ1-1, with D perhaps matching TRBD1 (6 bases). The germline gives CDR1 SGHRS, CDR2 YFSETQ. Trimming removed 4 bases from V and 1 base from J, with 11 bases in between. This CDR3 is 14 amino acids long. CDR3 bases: TGCGCCAGCAGCCCTGGGGGCGCGAACACTGAAGCTTTCTTT. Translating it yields CASSPGGANTEAFF.

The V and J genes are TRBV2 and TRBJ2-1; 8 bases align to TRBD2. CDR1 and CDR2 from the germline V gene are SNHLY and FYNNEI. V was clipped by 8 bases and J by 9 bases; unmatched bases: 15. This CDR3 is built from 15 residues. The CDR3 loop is CASGLGTSVFSEQFF. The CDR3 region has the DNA TGTGCCAGCGGATTAGGGACTAGTGTTTTCAGTGAGCAGTTCTTC.

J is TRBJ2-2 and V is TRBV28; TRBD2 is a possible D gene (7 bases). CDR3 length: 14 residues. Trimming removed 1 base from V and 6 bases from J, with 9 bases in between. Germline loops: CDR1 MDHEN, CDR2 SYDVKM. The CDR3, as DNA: TGTGCCAGCAGTTTATTAGGGGGGGCCGGGGAGCTGTTTTTT. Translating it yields CASSLLGGAGELFF.

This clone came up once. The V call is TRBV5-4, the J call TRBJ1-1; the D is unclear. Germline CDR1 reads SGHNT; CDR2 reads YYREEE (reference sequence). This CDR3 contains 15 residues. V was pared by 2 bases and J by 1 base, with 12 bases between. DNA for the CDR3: TGTGCCAGCAGCTTCGAGATCTCCCCGAACACTGAAGCTTTCTTT. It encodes CASSFEISPNTEAFF.

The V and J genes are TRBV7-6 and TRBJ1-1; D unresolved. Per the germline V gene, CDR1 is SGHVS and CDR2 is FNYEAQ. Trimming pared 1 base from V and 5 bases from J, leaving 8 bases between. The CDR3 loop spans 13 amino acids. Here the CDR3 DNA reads TGTGCCAGCAGCTTAGAACGGTTAACTGAAGCTTTCTTT. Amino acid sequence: CASSLERLTEAFF.

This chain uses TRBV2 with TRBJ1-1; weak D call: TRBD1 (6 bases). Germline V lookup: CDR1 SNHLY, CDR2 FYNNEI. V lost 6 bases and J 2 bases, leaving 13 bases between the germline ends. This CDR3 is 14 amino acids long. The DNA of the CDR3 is TGTGCCAGCAGCGTCTCGACAGGTAACACTGAAGCTTTCTTT. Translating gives CASSVSTGNTEAFF.

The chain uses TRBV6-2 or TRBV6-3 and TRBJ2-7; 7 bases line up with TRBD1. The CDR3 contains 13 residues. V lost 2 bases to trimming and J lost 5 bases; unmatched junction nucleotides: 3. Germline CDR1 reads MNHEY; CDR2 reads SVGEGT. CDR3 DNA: TGTGCCAGCAGTTACGACAGGGCCCACGAGCAGTACTTC. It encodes CASSYDRAHEQYF.

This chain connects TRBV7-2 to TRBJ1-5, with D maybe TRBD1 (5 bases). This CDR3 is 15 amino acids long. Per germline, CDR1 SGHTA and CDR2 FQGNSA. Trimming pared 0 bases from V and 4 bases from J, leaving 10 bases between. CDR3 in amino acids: CASSLAGRVNQPQHF. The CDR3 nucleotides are TGTGCCAGCAGCTTAGCCGGCAGGGTAAATCAGCCCCAGCATTTT.

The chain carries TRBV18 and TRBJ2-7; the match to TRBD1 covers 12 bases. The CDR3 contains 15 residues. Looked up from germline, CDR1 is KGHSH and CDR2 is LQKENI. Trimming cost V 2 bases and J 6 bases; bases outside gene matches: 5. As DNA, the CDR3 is TGTGCCAGCTCACCAGCGGGACAGGGGGCAGGCGAGCAGTACTTC. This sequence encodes CASSPAGQGAGEQYF.

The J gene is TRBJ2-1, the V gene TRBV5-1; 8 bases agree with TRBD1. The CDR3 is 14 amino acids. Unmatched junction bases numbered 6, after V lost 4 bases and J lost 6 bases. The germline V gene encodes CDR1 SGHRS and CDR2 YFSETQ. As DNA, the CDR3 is TGCGCCAGCAGCCAGGACAGGGTTGGCAATGAGCAGTTCTTC. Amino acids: CASSQDRVGNEQFF.

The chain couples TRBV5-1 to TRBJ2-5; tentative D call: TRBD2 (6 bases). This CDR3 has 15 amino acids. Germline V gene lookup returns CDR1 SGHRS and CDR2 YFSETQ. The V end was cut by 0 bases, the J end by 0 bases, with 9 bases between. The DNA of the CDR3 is TGCGCCAGCAGCTTGGGTGGCGGGGACCAAGAGACCCAGTACTTC. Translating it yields CASSLGGGDQETQYF.

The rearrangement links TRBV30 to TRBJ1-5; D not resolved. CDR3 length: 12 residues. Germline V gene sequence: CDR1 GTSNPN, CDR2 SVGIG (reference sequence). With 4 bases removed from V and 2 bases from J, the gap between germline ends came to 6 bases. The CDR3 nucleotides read TGTGCCTGGACAGTGGGCAATCAGCCCCAGCATTTT. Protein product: CAWTVGNQPQHF.

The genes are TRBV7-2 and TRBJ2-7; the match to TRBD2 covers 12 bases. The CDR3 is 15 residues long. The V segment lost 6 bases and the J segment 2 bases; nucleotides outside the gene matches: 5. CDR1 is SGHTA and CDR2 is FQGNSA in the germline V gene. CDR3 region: CASRPTSGGPYEQYF. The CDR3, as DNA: TGTGCCAGCAGGCCCACTAGCGGGGGGCCCTACGAGCAGTACTTC.

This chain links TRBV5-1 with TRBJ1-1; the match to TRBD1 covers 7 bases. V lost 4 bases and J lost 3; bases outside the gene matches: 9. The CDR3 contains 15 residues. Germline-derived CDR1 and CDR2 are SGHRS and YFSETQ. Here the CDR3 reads CASSPRQGGYTEAFF. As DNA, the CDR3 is TGCGCCAGCAGCCCGCGACAGGGTGGGTACACTGAAGCTTTCTTT.

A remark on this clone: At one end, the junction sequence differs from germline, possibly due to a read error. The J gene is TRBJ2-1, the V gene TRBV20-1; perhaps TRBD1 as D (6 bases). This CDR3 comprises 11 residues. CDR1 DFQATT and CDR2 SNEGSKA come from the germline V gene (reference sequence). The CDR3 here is CSAREGQSRIF. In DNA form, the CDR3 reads TGCAGTGCTAGAGAGGGACAATCTAGGATCTTC.

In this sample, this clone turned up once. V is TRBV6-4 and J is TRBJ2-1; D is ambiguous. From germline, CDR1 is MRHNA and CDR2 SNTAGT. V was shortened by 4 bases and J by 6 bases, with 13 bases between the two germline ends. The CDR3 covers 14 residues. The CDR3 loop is CASSAAGQPNEQFF. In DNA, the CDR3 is TGTGCCAGCAGTGCGGCAGGTCAGCCCAATGAGCAGTTCTTC.

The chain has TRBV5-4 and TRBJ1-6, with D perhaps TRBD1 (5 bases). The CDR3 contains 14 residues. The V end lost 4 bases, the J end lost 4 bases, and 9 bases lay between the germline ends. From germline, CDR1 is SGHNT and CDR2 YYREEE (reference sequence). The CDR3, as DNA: TGTGCCAGCAGCCTCCGACAGTATAATTCACCCCTCCACTTT. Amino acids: CASSLRQYNSPLHF.

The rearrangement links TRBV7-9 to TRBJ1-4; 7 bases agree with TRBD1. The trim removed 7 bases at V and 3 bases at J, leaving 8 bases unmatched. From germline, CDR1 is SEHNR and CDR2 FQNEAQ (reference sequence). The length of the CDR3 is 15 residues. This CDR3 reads CASTTPGQPNEKLFF. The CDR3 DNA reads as TGTGCCAGCACCACCCCGGGACAGCCTAATGAAAAACTGTTTTTT.